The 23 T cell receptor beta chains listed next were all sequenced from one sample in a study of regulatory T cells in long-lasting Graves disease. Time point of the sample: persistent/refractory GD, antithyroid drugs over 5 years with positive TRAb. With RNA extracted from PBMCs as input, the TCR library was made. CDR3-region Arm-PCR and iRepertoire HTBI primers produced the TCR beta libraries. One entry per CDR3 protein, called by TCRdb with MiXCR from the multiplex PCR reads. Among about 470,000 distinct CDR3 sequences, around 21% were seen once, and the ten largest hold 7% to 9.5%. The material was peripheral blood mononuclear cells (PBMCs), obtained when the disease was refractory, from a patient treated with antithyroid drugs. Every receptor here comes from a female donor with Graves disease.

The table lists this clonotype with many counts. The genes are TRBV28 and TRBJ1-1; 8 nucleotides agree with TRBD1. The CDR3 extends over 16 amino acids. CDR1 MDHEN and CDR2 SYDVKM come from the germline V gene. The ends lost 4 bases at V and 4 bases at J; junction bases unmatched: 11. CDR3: CASSYGRLTGGTEAFF. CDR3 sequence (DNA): TGTGCCAGCAGTTATGGCCGGTTAACAGGGGGCACTGAAGCTTTCTTT.

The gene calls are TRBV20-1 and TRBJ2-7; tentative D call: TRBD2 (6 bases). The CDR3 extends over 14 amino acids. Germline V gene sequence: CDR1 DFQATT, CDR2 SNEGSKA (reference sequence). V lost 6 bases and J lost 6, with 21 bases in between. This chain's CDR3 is CSADKVEGRSEQYF. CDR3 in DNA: TGCAGTGCGGACAAGGTGGAGGGCCGCTCCGAGCAGTACTTC.

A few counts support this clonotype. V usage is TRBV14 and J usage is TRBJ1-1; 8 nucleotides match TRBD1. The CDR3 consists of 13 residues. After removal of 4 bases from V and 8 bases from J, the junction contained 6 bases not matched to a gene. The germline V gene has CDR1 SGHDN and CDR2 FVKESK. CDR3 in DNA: TGTGCCAGCAGCCGAGCCAGGACAGGGGAAGCTTTCTTT. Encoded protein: CASSRARTGEAFF.

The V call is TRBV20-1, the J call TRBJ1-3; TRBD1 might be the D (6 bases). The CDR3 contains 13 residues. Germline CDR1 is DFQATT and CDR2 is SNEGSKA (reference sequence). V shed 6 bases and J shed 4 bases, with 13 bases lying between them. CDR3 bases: TGCAGTGCCTCAACAGGGCCCGGAAACACCATATATTTT. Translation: CSASTGPGNTIYF.

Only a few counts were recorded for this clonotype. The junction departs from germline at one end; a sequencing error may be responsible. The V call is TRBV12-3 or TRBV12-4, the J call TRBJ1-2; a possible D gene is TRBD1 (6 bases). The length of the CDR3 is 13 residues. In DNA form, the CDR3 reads TGTGCCAGCACCTTGGGGGGGGCGCGGGGCTGCACCTTC. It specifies CASTLGGARGCTF.

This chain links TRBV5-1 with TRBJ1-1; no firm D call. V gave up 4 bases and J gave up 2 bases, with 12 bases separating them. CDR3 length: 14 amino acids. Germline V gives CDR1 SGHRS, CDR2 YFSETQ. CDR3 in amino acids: CASSPISGNTEAFF. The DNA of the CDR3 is TGCGCCAGCAGCCCGATCTCAGGTAACACTGAAGCTTTCTTT.

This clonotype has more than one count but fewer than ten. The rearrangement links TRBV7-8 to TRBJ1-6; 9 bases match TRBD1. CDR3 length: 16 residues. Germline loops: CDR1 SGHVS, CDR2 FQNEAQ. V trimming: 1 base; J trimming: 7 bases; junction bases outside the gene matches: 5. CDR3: CASSLGRTGVNSPLHF. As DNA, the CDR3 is TGTGCCAGCAGCTTAGGAAGGACAGGGGTGAATTCACCCCTCCACTTT. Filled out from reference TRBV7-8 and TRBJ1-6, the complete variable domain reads GAGVSQSPRYKVAKRGQDVALRCDPISGHVSLFWYQQALGQGPEFLTYFQNEAQLDKSGLPSDRFFAERPEGSVSTLKIQRTQQEDSAVYLCASSLGRTGVNSPLHFGNGTRLTVT.

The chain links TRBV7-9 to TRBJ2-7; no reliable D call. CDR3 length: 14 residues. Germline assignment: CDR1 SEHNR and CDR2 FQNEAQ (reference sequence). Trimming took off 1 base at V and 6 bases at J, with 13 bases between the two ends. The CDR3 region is CASSLGIVSAEQYF. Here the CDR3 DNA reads TGTGCCAGCAGCTTAGGGATAGTGTCCGCCGAGCAGTACTTC.

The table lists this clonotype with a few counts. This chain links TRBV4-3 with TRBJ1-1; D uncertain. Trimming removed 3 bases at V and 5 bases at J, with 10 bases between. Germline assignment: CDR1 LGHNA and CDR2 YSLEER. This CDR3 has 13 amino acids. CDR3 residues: CASSQGLSTEAFF. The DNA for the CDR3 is TGCGCCAGCAGCCAGGGCCTTTCGACTGAAGCTTTCTTT.

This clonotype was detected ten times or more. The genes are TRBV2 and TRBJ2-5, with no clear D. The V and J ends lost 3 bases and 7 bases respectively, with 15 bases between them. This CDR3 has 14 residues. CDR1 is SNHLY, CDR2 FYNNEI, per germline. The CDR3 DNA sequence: TGTGCCAGCAGTGAGATAGGCCCTGCCTGGACCCAGTACTTC. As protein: CASSEIGPAWTQYF.

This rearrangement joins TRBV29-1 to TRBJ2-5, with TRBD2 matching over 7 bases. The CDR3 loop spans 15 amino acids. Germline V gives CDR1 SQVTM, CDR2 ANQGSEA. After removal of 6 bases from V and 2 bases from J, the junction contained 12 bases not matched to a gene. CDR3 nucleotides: TGCAGCGTGGAGATGGTTAGGGGACTACAAGAGACCCAGTACTTC. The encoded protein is CSVEMVRGLQETQYF.

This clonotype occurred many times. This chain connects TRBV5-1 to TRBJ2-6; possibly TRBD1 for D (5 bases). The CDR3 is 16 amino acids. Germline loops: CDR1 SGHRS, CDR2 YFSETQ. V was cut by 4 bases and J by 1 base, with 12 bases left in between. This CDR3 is CASSGQPLSGANVLTF. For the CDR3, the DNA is TGCGCCAGCAGCGGACAACCTTTATCTGGGGCCAACGTCCTGACTTTC. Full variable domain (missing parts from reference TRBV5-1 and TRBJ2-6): KAGVTQTPRYLIKTRGQQVTLSCSPISGHRSVSWYQQTPGQGLQFLFEYFSETQRNKGNFPGRFSGRQFSNSRSEMNVSTLELGDSALYLCASSGQPLSGANVLTFGAGSRLTVL.

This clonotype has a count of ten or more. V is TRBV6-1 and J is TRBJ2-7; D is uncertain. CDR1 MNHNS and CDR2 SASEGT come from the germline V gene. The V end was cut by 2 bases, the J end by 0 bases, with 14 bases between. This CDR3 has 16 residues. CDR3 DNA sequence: TGTGCCAGCAGTGAATTGTTGACGGGTCGCTCCTACGAGCAGTACTTC. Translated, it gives CASSELLTGRSYEQYF.

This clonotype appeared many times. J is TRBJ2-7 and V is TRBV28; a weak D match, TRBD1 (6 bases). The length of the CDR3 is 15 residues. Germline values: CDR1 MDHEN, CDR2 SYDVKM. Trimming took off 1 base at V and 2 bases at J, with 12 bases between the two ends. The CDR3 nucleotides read TGTGCCAGCAGTTTATTAAGACAGGTTACCTACGAGCAGTACTTC. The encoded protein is CASSLLRQVTYEQYF.

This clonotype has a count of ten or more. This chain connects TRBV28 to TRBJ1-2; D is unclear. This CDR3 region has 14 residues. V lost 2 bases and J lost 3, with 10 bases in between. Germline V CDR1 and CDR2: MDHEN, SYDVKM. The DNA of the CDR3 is TGTGCCAGCAGTTTACGACTGACCCACTATGGCTACACCTTC. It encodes CASSLRLTHYGYTF.

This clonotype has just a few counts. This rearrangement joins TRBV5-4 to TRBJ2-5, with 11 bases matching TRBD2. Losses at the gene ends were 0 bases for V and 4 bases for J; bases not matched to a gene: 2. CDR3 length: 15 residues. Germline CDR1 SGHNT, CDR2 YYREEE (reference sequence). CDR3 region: CASSLGLAGRETQYF. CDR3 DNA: TGTGCCAGCAGCTTGGGACTAGCGGGGCGAGAGACCCAGTACTTC.

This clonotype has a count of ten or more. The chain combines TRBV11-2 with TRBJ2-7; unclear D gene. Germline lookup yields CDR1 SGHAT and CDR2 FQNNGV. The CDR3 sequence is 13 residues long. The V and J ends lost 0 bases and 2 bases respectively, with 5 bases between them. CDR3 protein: CASSLEGPYEQYF. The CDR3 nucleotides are TGTGCCAGCAGCTTAGAGGGCCCCTACGAGCAGTACTTC. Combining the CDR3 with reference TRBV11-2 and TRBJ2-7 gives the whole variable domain EAGVAQSPRYKIIEKRQSVAFWCNPISGHATLYWYQQILGQGPKLLIQFQNNGVVDDSQLPKDRFSAERLKGVDSTLKIQPAKLEDSAVYLCASSLEGPYEQYFGPGTRLTVT.

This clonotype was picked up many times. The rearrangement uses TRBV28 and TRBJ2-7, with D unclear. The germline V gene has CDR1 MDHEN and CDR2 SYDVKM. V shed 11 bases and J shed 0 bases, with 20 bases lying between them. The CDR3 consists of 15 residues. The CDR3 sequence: CASMPHILSSYEQYF. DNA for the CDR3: TGTGCCTCCATGCCCCACATACTGAGCTCCTACGAGCAGTACTTC. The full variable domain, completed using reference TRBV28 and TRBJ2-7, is DVKVTQSSRYLVKRTGEKVFLECVQDMDHENMFWYRQDPGLGLRLIYFSYDVKMKEKGDIPEGYSVSREKKERFSLILESASTNQTSMYLCASMPHILSSYEQYFGPGTRLTVT.

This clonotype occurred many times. As DNA, the CDR3 is TGTGCCAGCAGTTACACGGACAGGGGCGTCGCTGAAGCTTTCTTT. This gives the protein CASSYTDRGVAEAFF. The chain links TRBV6-5 to TRBJ1-1; TRBD1 matches 9 bases. The CDR3 length is 15 residues. The germline CDR1 and CDR2 sequences are MNHEY and SVGAGI. After removal of 2 bases from V and 6 bases from J, the junction contained 7 bases not matched to a gene.

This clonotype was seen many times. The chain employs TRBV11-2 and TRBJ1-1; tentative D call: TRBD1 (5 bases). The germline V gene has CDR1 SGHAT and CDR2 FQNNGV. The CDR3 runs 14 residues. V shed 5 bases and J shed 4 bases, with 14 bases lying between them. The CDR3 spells CASSPGGVLTEAFF. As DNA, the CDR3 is TGTGCCAGCAGCCCTGGGGGGGTCCTCACTGAAGCTTTCTTT.

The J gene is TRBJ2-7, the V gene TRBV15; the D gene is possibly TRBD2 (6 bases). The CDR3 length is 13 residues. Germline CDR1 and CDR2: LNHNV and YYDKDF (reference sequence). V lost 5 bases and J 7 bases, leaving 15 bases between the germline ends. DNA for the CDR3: TGTGCCACCAGCCTGACGGGAGTGGGAGAGCAGTACTTC. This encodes CATSLTGVGEQYF. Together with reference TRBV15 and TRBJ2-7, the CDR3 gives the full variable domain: DAMVIQNPRYQVTQFGKPVTLSCSQTLNHNVMYWYQQKSSQAPKLLFHYYDKDFNNEADTPDNFQSRRPNTSFCFLDIRSPGLGDTAMYLCATSLTGVGEQYFGPGTRLTVT.

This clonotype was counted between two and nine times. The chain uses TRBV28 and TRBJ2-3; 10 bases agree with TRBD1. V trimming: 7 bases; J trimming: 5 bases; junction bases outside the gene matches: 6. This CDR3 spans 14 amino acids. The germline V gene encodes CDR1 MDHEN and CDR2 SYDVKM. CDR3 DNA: TGTGCCAGCACCCAGACAGGGGGCGGAGATACGCAGTATTTT. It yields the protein CASTQTGGGDTQYF.

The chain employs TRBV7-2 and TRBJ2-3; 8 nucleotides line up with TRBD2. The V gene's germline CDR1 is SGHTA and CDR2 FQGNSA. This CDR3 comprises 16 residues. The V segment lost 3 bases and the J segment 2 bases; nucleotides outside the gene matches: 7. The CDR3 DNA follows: TGTGCCAGCAGCTTTCCCCTAGCGGGTCTCACAGATACGCAGTATTTT. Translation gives CASSFPLAGLTDTQYF.